Below, one T cell receptor beta chain is given with its context. This sample was included in a study of T cell changes during pregnancy in multiple sclerosis. Profiling relied on immunoSEQ multiplex PCR, and the TCRdb table lists in-frame clones only, not all of them. Of tens of thousands of clones listed, around nine tenths are singletons. V dropped 0 bases and J dropped 5 bases, with 11 bases sitting between them. The CDR3 loop spans 14 amino acids. The germline gives CDR1 SGHTA, CDR2 FQGNSA. This sequence joins TRBV7-2 and TRBJ2-7, with D perhaps matching TRBD2 (6 bases). This specimen consisted of CD4+ T cells from peripheral blood mononuclear cells, obtained before pregnancy. The receptor comes from a female donor with multiple sclerosis, enrolled in a pregnancy study. The CDR3 spells CASSLAGLRHEQYF. The CDR3 DNA reads as TGTGCCAGCAGCTTAGCGGGACTGAGACACGAGCAGTACTTC.